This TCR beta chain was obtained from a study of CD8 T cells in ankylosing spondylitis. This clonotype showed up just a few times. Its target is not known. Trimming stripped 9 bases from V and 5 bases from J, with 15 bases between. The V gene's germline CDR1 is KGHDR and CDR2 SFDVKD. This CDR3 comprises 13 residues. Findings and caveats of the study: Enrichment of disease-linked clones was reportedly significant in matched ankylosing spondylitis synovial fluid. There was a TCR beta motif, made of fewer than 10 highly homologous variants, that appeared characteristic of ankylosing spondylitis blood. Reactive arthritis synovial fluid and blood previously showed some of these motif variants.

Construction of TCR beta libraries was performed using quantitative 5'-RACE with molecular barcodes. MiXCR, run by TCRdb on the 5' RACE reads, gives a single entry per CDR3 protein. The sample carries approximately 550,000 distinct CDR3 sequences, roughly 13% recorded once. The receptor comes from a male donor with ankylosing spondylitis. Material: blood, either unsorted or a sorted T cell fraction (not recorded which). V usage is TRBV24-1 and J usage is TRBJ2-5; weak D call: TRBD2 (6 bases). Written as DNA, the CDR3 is TGTGCCACCGCGGGGCCGGAACGGGAGACCCAGTACTTC. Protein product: CATAGPERETQYF.